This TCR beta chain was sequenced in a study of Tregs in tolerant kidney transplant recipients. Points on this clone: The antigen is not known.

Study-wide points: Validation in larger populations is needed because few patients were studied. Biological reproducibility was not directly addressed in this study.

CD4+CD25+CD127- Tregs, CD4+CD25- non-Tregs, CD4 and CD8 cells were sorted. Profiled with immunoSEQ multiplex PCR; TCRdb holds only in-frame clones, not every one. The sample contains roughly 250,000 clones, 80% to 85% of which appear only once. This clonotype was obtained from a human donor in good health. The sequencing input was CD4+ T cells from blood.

The CDR3 protein is CASSPNSQDTQYF. The CDR3 DNA reads as TGTGCCAGCTCACCAAATTCGCAAGATACGCAGTATTTT. The genes are TRBV18 and TRBJ2-3; D remains unclear. The CDR3 spans 13 residues. Germline V gives CDR1 KGHSH, CDR2 LQKENI. Trimming removed 2 bases at V and 5 bases at J, with 8 bases between.